This TCR beta chain was identified during a study of chemoradiotherapy in HPV16-positive cancers. Study-wide results and limits: HPV-responsive T-cell expansion during chemoradiotherapy was linked to improved recurrence-free survival in HPV16-positive patients.

Repeated repertoire sampling spanned the course of chemoradiotherapy. The method was immunoSEQ multiplex PCR; TCRdb's version includes in-frame clones alone and lacks a portion of them. The table includes 2,500 to 3,500 clones, about 80% detected once. A word on this clone: Its antigen is unknown.

V was cut by 1 base and J by 6 bases, with 18 bases left in between. Germline-derived CDR1 and CDR2 are SGHTA and FQGTGA. This CDR3 has 17 amino acids. The sequence derives from a human donor with HPV-associated anogenital cancer. This rearrangement joins TRBV7-3 to TRBJ2-2, with D tentatively TRBD2 (6 bases). The material sequenced was tumor tissue, taken from a patient who underwent chemoradiotherapy. This CDR3 is CASSLKAGSPSAGELFF. The DNA of the CDR3 is TGTGCCAGCAGCTTAAAGGCGGGGTCTCCCAGCGCCGGGGAGCTGTTTTTT.